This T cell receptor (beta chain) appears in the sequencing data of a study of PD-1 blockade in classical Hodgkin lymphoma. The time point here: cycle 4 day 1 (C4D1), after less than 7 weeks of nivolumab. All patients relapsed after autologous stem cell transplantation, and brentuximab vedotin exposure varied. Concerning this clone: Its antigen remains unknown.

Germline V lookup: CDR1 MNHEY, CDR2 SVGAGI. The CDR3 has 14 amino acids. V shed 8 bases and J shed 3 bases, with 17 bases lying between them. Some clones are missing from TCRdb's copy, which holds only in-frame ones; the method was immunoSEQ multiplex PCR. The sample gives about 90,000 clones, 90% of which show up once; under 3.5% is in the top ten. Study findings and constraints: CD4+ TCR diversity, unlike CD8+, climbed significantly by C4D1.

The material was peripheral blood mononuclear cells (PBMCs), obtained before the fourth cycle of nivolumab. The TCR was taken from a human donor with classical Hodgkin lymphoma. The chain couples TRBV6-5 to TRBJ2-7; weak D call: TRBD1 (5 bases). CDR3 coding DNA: TGTGCCAGCGGATCCAGGGTGGACGGCTACGAGCAGTACTTC. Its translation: CASGSRVDGYEQYF.